This TCR beta chain stems from a study of shared clonotypes between healthy human individuals. Findings and caveats of the study: Limited genetic and exposure-history diversity came from having few donors. The generation probabilities recorded for non-shared clonotypes fell below those of clonotypes shared by all four donors.

As concerns this clone: Its antigen remains unidentified.

The CDR3 loop spans 13 amino acids. V dropped 0 bases and J dropped 4 bases, with 7 bases sitting between them. From germline, CDR1 is GTSNPN and CDR2 SVGIG (reference sequence). Naivety among CD8 cells was defined by CD45RO negativity and positive CCR7 selection, thereby excluding terminally differentiated effector memory CD45RA+ cells. The authors split each subset's genomic DNA evenly across several immunoSEQ plates. TCRdb's copy holds only in-frame clones and misses some; the assay was immunoSEQ multiplex PCR. The sample lists about 2 million clones, approximately 95% occurring once. The sequencing input was naive CD8+ T cells sorted from blood. V and J are TRBV30 and TRBJ2-1; D uncertain. The receptor was isolated from a man aged 18 to 29 in good health. The CDR3 sequence is CAWSVHLYNEQFF. The DNA of the CDR3 is TGTGCCTGGAGTGTCCACCTGTACAATGAGCAGTTCTTC.